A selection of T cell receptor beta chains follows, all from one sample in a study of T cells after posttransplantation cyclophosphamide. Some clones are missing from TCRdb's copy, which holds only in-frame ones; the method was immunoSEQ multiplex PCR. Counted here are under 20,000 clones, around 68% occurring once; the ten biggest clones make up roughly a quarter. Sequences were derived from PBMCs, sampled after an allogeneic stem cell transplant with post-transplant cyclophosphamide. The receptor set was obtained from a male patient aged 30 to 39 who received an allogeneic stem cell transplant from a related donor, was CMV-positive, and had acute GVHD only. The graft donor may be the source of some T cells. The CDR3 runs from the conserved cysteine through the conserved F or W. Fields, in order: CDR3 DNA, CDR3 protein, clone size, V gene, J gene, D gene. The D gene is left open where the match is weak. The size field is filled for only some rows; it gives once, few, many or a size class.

CDR3nt: TGTGCCAGCAGCGCGGGAGCAAACCCCACTAACTATGGCTACACCTTC; CDR3aa: CASSAGANPTNYGYTF; abundance: NA; v_gene: TRBV9; j_gene: TRBJ1-2; d_gene: NA
CDR3nt: TGTGCCACCATGGGAGCCAATTCACCCCTCCACTTT; CDR3aa: CATMGANSPLHF; abundance: few; v_gene: TRBV19; j_gene: TRBJ1-6; d_gene: NA
CDR3nt: TGTGCCAGCAGTTCTCCCGGGACAGGGACATATGGCTACACCTTC; CDR3aa: CASSSPGTGTYGYTF; abundance: NA; v_gene: TRBV28; j_gene: TRBJ1-2; d_gene: TRBD1
CDR3nt: TGTGCCAGCAGCTTACTAGTGGGACAGGGGGGCGACGAGCAGTACTTC; CDR3aa: CASSLLVGQGGDEQYF; abundance: NA; v_gene: TRBV13; j_gene: TRBJ2-7; d_gene: TRBD1
CDR3nt: TGTGCCAGCAGCTCACCACCATGGACAGGGTCGTCGGCAGATACGCAGTATTTT; CDR3aa: CASSSPPWTGSSADTQYF; abundance: NA; v_gene: TRBV7-9; j_gene: TRBJ2-3; d_gene: TRBD1
CDR3nt: TGCGCCAGCAGCAACCTTCAGACAGGGAACACTGAAGCTTTCTTT; CDR3aa: CASSNLQTGNTEAFF; abundance: NA; v_gene: TRBV5-1; j_gene: TRBJ1-1; d_gene: NA
CDR3nt: TGTGCCAGCAGCTCGCAAACAGGGAAGTCTCGCGAGCAGTACTTC; CDR3aa: CASSSQTGKSREQYF; abundance: NA; v_gene: TRBV5-4; j_gene: TRBJ2-7; d_gene: NA
CDR3nt: TGTGCCAGTAAAAGACAGGGGGTGTCCTACGAGCAGTACTTC; CDR3aa: CASKRQGVSYEQYF; abundance: NA; v_gene: TRBV19; j_gene: TRBJ2-7; d_gene: TRBD1
CDR3nt: TGTGCCTGGAGTGGCAGGGACGAGCAGTACTTC; CDR3aa: CAWSGRDEQYF; abundance: NA; v_gene: TRBV30; j_gene: TRBJ2-7; d_gene: NA
CDR3nt: TGTGCCAGCAGCCAAGACGAAGACAGGGAGGATGGCTACACCTTC; CDR3aa: CASSQDEDREDGYTF; abundance: NA; v_gene: TRBV4-2; j_gene: TRBJ1-2; d_gene: TRBD1
CDR3nt: TGTGCCAGCAGCGATCCACGGTCCTCTTTAAACACCATATATTTT; CDR3aa: CASSDPRSSLNTIYF; abundance: few; v_gene: TRBV5-6; j_gene: TRBJ1-3; d_gene: NA
CDR3nt: TGTGCCAGCAGTGACAGGGGGGTCCTCGGCTACACCTTC; CDR3aa: CASSDRGVLGYTF; abundance: NA; v_gene: TRBV6-1; j_gene: TRBJ1-2; d_gene: TRBD1
CDR3nt: TGTGCCAGCAGTCCGGGACAGGGCACTCGGGAGCAGTACTTC; CDR3aa: CASSPGQGTREQYF; abundance: NA; v_gene: TRBV6-5; j_gene: TRBJ2-7; d_gene: TRBD1
CDR3nt: TGCGCCAGCAGGGCTAGCGGGAGCACCGGGGAGCTGTTTTTT; CDR3aa: CASRASGSTGELFF; abundance: NA; v_gene: TRBV10-1; j_gene: TRBJ2-2; d_gene: TRBD2
CDR3nt: TGTGCCAGCAGTGAACACAGGGGATTCACCGAGCAGTACTTC; CDR3aa: CASSEHRGFTEQYF; abundance: NA; v_gene: TRBV6-1; j_gene: TRBJ2-7; d_gene: TRBD1
CDR3nt: TGTGCCAGCTCACTAGATTATGACAGCACCGGGCAGTACTTC; CDR3aa: CASSLDYDSTGQYF; abundance: few; v_gene: TRBV18; j_gene: TRBJ2-7; d_gene: NA
CDR3nt: TGTGCCAGCAGCTTAGAGGGGGCGGACACTGAAGCTTTCTTT; CDR3aa: CASSLEGADTEAFF; abundance: NA; v_gene: TRBV7-6; j_gene: TRBJ1-1; d_gene: TRBD1
CDR3nt: TGTGCCAGCAGCTCGCCGGGACAGGGGTCAGAGCAGTACTTC; CDR3aa: CASSSPGQGSEQYF; abundance: few; v_gene: TRBV7-8; j_gene: TRBJ2-7; d_gene: TRBD1
CDR3nt: TGTGCCAGCAGTTTCCTAGACTATGGCTACACCTTC; CDR3aa: CASSFLDYGYTF; abundance: NA; v_gene: TRBV6-6; j_gene: TRBJ1-2; d_gene: NA
CDR3nt: TGTGCCAGCAGCCAATGGACATCCCACTATGGCTACACCTTC; CDR3aa: CASSQWTSHYGYTF; abundance: NA; v_gene: TRBV4-2; j_gene: TRBJ1-2; d_gene: NA
CDR3nt: TGCAGCGTTGGAACCCATAGGACAAAAAACTATGGCTACACCTTC; CDR3aa: CSVGTHRTKNYGYTF; abundance: NA; v_gene: TRBV29-1; j_gene: TRBJ1-2; d_gene: NA
CDR3nt: TGTGCCAGCAGCGCACAGGGTTATAATTCACCCCTCCACTTT; CDR3aa: CASSAQGYNSPLHF; abundance: NA; v_gene: TRBV7-2; j_gene: TRBJ1-6; d_gene: NA
CDR3nt: TGTGCCAGCAGCCTGCTTGGGGCCGCTAATGAAAAACTGTTTTTT; CDR3aa: CASSLLGAANEKLFF; abundance: NA; v_gene: TRBV14; j_gene: TRBJ1-4; d_gene: NA
CDR3nt: TGTGCCAGCAGTTTAGGCCAGGGTGGGGGCCCCTACGAGCAGTACTTC; CDR3aa: CASSLGQGGGPYEQYF; abundance: NA; v_gene: TRBV6-6; j_gene: TRBJ2-7; d_gene: NA
CDR3nt: TGCGCCAGCAGCCCGCTAGAGGGTGGTTCACCCCTCCACTTT; CDR3aa: CASSPLEGGSPLHF; abundance: NA; v_gene: TRBV5-1; j_gene: TRBJ1-6; d_gene: NA
CDR3nt: TGTGCCATTAAAGCCAGGGATATGAACACTGAAGCTTTCTTT; CDR3aa: CAIKARDMNTEAFF; abundance: NA; v_gene: TRBV10-3; j_gene: TRBJ1-1; d_gene: NA
CDR3nt: TGTGCCAGCAGCAAGGGGGCGAGGAATTCACCCCTCCACTTT; CDR3aa: CASSKGARNSPLHF; abundance: NA; v_gene: TRBV6-5; j_gene: TRBJ1-6; d_gene: TRBD1
CDR3nt: TGCGCCAGCAGCCAAGATGGGGGCAGGACCGCCGTCGGCTACACCTTC; CDR3aa: CASSQDGGRTAVGYTF; abundance: NA; v_gene: TRBV4-1; j_gene: TRBJ1-2; d_gene: NA
CDR3nt: TGTGCCAGCAGTTACCCCGGTGAAGCTTTCTTT; CDR3aa: CASSYPGEAFF; abundance: NA; v_gene: TRBV6-6; j_gene: TRBJ1-1; d_gene: NA
CDR3nt: TGTGCCAGCAGCCCGTACTCTGGAAACACCATATATTTT; CDR3aa: CASSPYSGNTIYF; abundance: NA; v_gene: TRBV7-2; j_gene: TRBJ1-3; d_gene: NA
CDR3nt: TGTGCCAGCAGCAATCAGGGTGGCGACTATGGCTACACCTTC; CDR3aa: CASSNQGGDYGYTF; abundance: NA; v_gene: TRBV7-2; j_gene: TRBJ1-2; d_gene: NA
CDR3nt: TGTGCCAGCAGAACCGACGGGGTACAATCACCCCTCCACTTT; CDR3aa: CASRTDGVQSPLHF; abundance: NA; v_gene: TRBV7-2; j_gene: TRBJ1-6; d_gene: NA
CDR3nt: TGTGCCAGCAGTTTGGAACAGGGGGCTCCGACAAGCCAAGAGACCCAGTACTTC; CDR3aa: CASSLEQGAPTSQETQYF; abundance: NA; v_gene: TRBV28; j_gene: TRBJ2-5; d_gene: TRBD1
CDR3nt: TGTGCCAGCAGCCCAGCGGGGGCCTACTACAATGAGCAGTTCTTC; CDR3aa: CASSPAGAYYNEQFF; abundance: NA; v_gene: TRBV7-4; j_gene: TRBJ2-1; d_gene: TRBD2
CDR3nt: TGCGCCAGCAGACGGGACAGCGAGGGTGGCTACACCTTC; CDR3aa: CASRRDSEGGYTF; abundance: NA; v_gene: TRBV5-1; j_gene: TRBJ1-2; d_gene: TRBD1
CDR3nt: TGTGCCTGGTTATTAGACAGGGTCTATGGCTACACCTTC; CDR3aa: CAWLLDRVYGYTF; abundance: NA; v_gene: TRBV30; j_gene: TRBJ1-2; d_gene: TRBD1
CDR3nt: TGTGCCAGCAGCTTAACGGGTAGCAATCAGCCCCAGCATTTT; CDR3aa: CASSLTGSNQPQHF; abundance: NA; v_gene: TRBV7-2; j_gene: TRBJ1-5; d_gene: NA
CDR3nt: TGTGCCAGCAGTCCCCAAACAGGGACGGATTCACCCCTCCACTTT; CDR3aa: CASSPQTGTDSPLHF; abundance: NA; v_gene: TRBV28; j_gene: TRBJ1-6; d_gene: NA
CDR3nt: TGTGCCAGCAGCTCCGGGACACCCTCCTACGAGCAGTACTTC; CDR3aa: CASSSGTPSYEQYF; abundance: NA; v_gene: TRBV7-9; j_gene: TRBJ2-7; d_gene: NA
CDR3nt: TGTGCCAGCAGCTTAGCGGGAGACTCCCTGGTCTTCGGCGAGCAGTACTTC; CDR3aa: CASSLAGDSLVFGEQYF; abundance: NA; v_gene: TRBV7-8; j_gene: TRBJ2-7; d_gene: NA
CDR3nt: TGTGCCAGCAGCTTATACGGGCGGCAGCAGGGGTCACCCCTCCACTTT; CDR3aa: CASSLYGRQQGSPLHF; abundance: NA; v_gene: TRBV11-2; j_gene: TRBJ1-6; d_gene: NA
CDR3nt: TGTGCCAGCAGCGTGGACAGGGGGGCCTACGAGCAGTACTTC; CDR3aa: CASSVDRGAYEQYF; abundance: once; v_gene: TRBV11-1; j_gene: TRBJ2-7; d_gene: TRBD1
CDR3nt: TGTGCCAGCAGCGTAGGAGGGCTAGGGTACGAGCAGTACTTC; CDR3aa: CASSVGGLGYEQYF; abundance: NA; v_gene: TRBV9; j_gene: TRBJ2-7; d_gene: NA
CDR3nt: TGTGCCAGCAGTACCGGCTCAGGGATCTCCTACGAGCAGTACTTC; CDR3aa: CASSTGSGISYEQYF; abundance: NA; v_gene: TRBV7-9; j_gene: TRBJ2-7; d_gene: NA
CDR3nt: TGCGCCAGCAGCGAGGGGACTAGCGGGTGGTACGAGCAGTACTTC; CDR3aa: CASSEGTSGWYEQYF; abundance: few; v_gene: TRBV4-3; j_gene: TRBJ2-7; d_gene: TRBD2
CDR3nt: TGTGCCAGTAGTATGGTCGTAGCCACAGATACGCAGTATTTT; CDR3aa: CASSMVVATDTQYF; abundance: medium-sized; v_gene: TRBV19; j_gene: TRBJ2-3; d_gene: NA
CDR3nt: TGTGCCAGCAGCCCTGAACATCAATCTGGAGGTGAAAAACTGTTTTTT; CDR3aa: CASSPEHQSGGEKLFF; abundance: few; v_gene: TRBV5-8; j_gene: TRBJ1-4; d_gene: NA
CDR3nt: TGTGCCTGGAGTGTAAGAGGCCAGCCCCAGCATTTT; CDR3aa: CAWSVRGQPQHF; abundance: NA; v_gene: TRBV30; j_gene: TRBJ1-5; d_gene: NA
CDR3nt: TGTGCCAGCACCGGAGGCGGGGGGTCTAGTGGCTACACCTTC; CDR3aa: CASTGGGGSSGYTF; abundance: NA; v_gene: TRBV6-1; j_gene: TRBJ1-2; d_gene: NA
CDR3nt: TGTGCCAGCAGTACGCCCCTCCGGCGGGGCTACACCTTC; CDR3aa: CASSTPLRRGYTF; abundance: NA; v_gene: TRBV6-6; j_gene: TRBJ1-2; d_gene: NA
CDR3nt: TGCGCCAGCAGCCGGGACAGGGGCATCACAGATACGCAGTATTTT; CDR3aa: CASSRDRGITDTQYF; abundance: NA; v_gene: TRBV5-1; j_gene: TRBJ2-3; d_gene: TRBD1
CDR3nt: TGTGCCTGGGGAGGGGACTCCTATAATTCACCCCTCCACTTT; CDR3aa: CAWGGDSYNSPLHF; abundance: NA; v_gene: TRBV30; j_gene: TRBJ1-6; d_gene: NA
CDR3nt: TGTGCCACGGCCGCGGGCCCAATAAACTATGGCTACACCTTC; CDR3aa: CATAAGPINYGYTF; abundance: medium-sized; v_gene: TRBV28; j_gene: TRBJ1-2; d_gene: NA
CDR3nt: TGTGCCAGCAGCCGGGACTTTTACGAAAAACTGTTTTTT; CDR3aa: CASSRDFYEKLFF; abundance: NA; v_gene: TRBV7-2; j_gene: TRBJ1-4; d_gene: NA
CDR3nt: TGTGCCTGGAGATGGGGCCTCGGATATAATTCACCCCTCCACTTT; CDR3aa: CAWRWGLGYNSPLHF; abundance: NA; v_gene: TRBV30; j_gene: TRBJ1-6; d_gene: NA